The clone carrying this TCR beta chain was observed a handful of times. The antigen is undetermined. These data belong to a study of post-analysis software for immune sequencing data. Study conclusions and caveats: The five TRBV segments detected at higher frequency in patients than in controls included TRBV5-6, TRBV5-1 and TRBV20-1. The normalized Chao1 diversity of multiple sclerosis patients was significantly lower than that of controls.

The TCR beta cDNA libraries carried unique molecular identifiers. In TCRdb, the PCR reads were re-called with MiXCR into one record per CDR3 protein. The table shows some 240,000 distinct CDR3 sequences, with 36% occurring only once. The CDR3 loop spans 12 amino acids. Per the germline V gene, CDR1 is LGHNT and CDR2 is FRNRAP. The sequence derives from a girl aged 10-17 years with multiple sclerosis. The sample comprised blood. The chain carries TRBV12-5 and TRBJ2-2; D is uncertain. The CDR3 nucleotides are TGTGCAGCAAGGGCGGCAACCGGGGAGCTGTTTTTT. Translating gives CAARAATGELFF.